This TCR beta chain was captured in a study of T cells in localized non-small cell lung cancer. On this clone: The antigen remains undetermined.

TCRdb's copy holds only in-frame clones and misses some; the assay was immunoSEQ multiplex PCR. Here the sample spans more than 2,500 clones, around 24% being singletons. V shed 10 bases and J shed 4 bases, with 10 bases lying between them. The CDR3 runs 11 residues. Overall study findings and caveats: Appearances in adjacent lung were noted for a median 57 of the top 100 tumor clones. Uninvolved adjacent lung had more T cell clonality than any other tissue, topping tumor.

The starting material was lung tumor tissue, obtained before any cancer treatment. This TCR came from a man aged 40 to 70 with stage I squamous cell lung carcinoma. The chain is built from TRBV6-7 and TRBJ1-1; D gene ambiguous. TRBV6-7 is known as an ORF, though its function is uncertain. The chain's CDR3 is CATSLGTEAFF. The CDR3 coding sequence is TGTGCCACCAGCTTAGGCACTGAAGCTTTCTTT.